The 17 T cell receptor beta chains listed next were all sequenced from one sample in a study of CD8+ T cells in alopecia areata. RNA extraction and reverse transcription yielded cDNA as sequencing template. The data were produced by immunoSEQ multiplex PCR, yet TCRdb's version contains in-frame clones alone and is incomplete. This table holds 140,000 to 150,000 clones, about 59% found once. As to treatment: oral pan-JAK inhibitor, 5-10 mg twice daily. The sample in question was CD8+ T cells sorted from blood, obtained at week 4, from a patient treated with tofacitinib. The receptors stem from a human donor with alopecia areata.

There are a few counts of this clone. This chain links TRBV7-2 with TRBJ1-1, with TRBD1 identical over 8 bases. The germline CDR1 and CDR2 sequences are SGHTA and FQGNSA. The V segment lost 3 bases and the J segment 8 bases; nucleotides outside the gene matches: 14. The CDR3 has 16 residues. The CDR3 DNA follows: TGTGCCAGCAGCTTTTCAGGGGGCGGAATCTTGGGAGAAGCTTTCTTT. Its protein is CASSFSGGGILGEAFF.

This chain connects TRBV15 to TRBJ2-5, with D tentatively TRBD2 (5 bases). The ends were cut back, 1 base at V and 1 base at J, with 10 bases in the middle. The length of the CDR3 is 15 residues. CDR1 is LNHNV and CDR2 is YYDKDF in the germline V gene (reference sequence). CDR3 DNA: TGTGCCACCAGCAGAGTGGGAGTTGTCCAAGAGACCCAGTACTTC. Translated, it gives CATSRVGVVQETQYF.

This chain uses TRBV27 with TRBJ2-7, with 7 positions matching TRBD2. Germline V gene lookup returns CDR1 MNHEY and CDR2 SMNVEV (reference sequence). V lost 0 bases, J lost 0 bases, and 5 bases stayed unmatched. The CDR3 has 16 residues. In nucleotides, the CDR3 is TGTGCCAGCAGTTTATCAGCGGGGTCCATCTCCTACGAGCAGTACTTC. Amino acids: CASSLSAGSISYEQYF.

This sequence joins TRBV7-8 and TRBJ1-1; maybe TRBD1 (5 bases). Germline values: CDR1 SGHVS, CDR2 FQNEAQ. This CDR3 spans 13 amino acids. V lost 4 bases, J lost 2 bases, and 8 bases lay in between. The CDR3 region is CASSWDVNTEAFF. Here the CDR3 DNA reads TGTGCCAGCAGCTGGGACGTCAACACTGAAGCTTTCTTT.

The chain is built from TRBV20-1 and TRBJ2-1; D is possibly TRBD1 or TRBD2 (5 bases each). CDR1 is DFQATT, CDR2 SNEGSKA, per germline (reference sequence). The CDR3 contains 11 residues. V was clipped by 6 bases and J by 7 bases, with 10 bases between them. Written as DNA, the CDR3 is TGCAGTGCCGCCGAGGGGAATGAGCAGTTCTTC. This sequence encodes CSAAEGNEQFF.

In this sample, this clone turned up once. The chain links TRBV5-6 to TRBJ2-1; TRBD2 aligns across 9 bases. The V gene's germline CDR1 is SGHDT and CDR2 YYEEEE. The CDR3 has 16 residues. V shed 0 bases, J shed 7 bases, and the junction held 8 bases outside the gene matches. Here the CDR3 DNA reads TGTGCCAGCAGCTTGGAAGCGGGGGGAGGTCGGAATGAGCAGTTCTTC. The encoded protein is CASSLEAGGGRNEQFF.

This chain connects TRBV29-1 to TRBJ2-1; D remains unclear. Germline V gene lookup returns CDR1 SQVTM and CDR2 ANQGSEA. The CDR3 is made up of 14 amino acids. V was pared by 4 bases and J by 6 bases, with 16 bases between. The CDR3 nucleotides read TGCAGCGTTGTGTTGCATACGGTGGGCAATGAGCAGTTCTTC. It codes for CSVVLHTVGNEQFF.

The chain carries TRBV29-1 and TRBJ1-5; no clear D gene. The V and J ends lost 2 bases and 4 bases respectively, with 15 bases between them. The CDR3 extends over 15 amino acids. Germline V gives CDR1 SQVTM, CDR2 ANQGSEA. CDR3 DNA sequence: TGCAGCGTTGAACCGGCTGATTTACGGAATCAGCCCCAGCATTTT. Translation gives CSVEPADLRNQPQHF.

J is TRBJ2-3 and V is TRBV11-2; D unclear. Germline values: CDR1 SGHAT, CDR2 FQNNGV. Trimming pared 4 bases from V and 2 bases from J, leaving 10 bases between. This CDR3 region has 14 residues. CDR3 sequence reads: CASSSAEHTDTQYF. CDR3 DNA sequence: TGTGCCAGCAGCTCTGCCGAGCACACAGATACGCAGTATTTT.

The chain has TRBV27 and TRBJ2-1, with D possibly being TRBD2 (6 bases). Trimming removed 2 bases at V and 8 bases at J, with 13 bases between. The CDR3 length is 14 residues. Germline V gene data show CDR1 as MNHEY and CDR2 as SMNVEV (reference sequence). In DNA form, the CDR3 reads TGTGCCAGCAGTTTACGGCGGGGATTGGATGAGCAGTTCTTC. This encodes CASSLRRGLDEQFF.

This clone turned up a few times. V usage is TRBV30 and J usage is TRBJ1-2, with D perhaps TRBD1 (5 bases). The ends were cut back, 0 bases at V and 4 bases at J, with 15 bases in the middle. There are 15 residues in the CDR3. Germline V gene sequence: CDR1 GTSNPN, CDR2 SVGIG (reference sequence). The CDR3 here is CAWSVLSGSAYGYTF. In DNA, the CDR3 is TGTGCCTGGAGTGTACTGTCAGGGTCGGCCTATGGCTACACCTTC.

The chain couples TRBV13 to TRBJ2-7, with D perhaps matching TRBD2 (6 bases). Trimming removed 5 bases at V and 2 bases at J, with 13 bases between. The CDR3 is made up of 14 amino acids. Germline V gives CDR1 PRHDT, CDR2 FYEKMQ (reference sequence). This CDR3 reads CASSPRDATYEQYF. CDR3 DNA sequence: TGTGCCAGCAGCCCGCGGGACGCCACCTACGAGCAGTACTTC.

This clone was seen more than once but under ten times. The V call is TRBV5-6, the J call TRBJ2-1, with D possibly TRBD2 on 5 matching bases. Deletions cut 2 bases from V and 8 bases from J, with 11 bases between. Germline V CDR1 and CDR2: SGHDT, YYEEEE. The CDR3 length is 13 residues. CDR3 region: CASSLTPEDEQFF. In nucleotides, the CDR3 is TGTGCCAGCAGCTTAACCCCGGAGGATGAGCAGTTCTTC.

The rearrangement joins TRBV7-3 to TRBJ2-5; D may correspond to TRBD1 or TRBD2 (5 bases each). The CDR3 is made up of 12 amino acids. Germline loops: CDR1 SGHTA, CDR2 FQGTGA. Between the trimmed V and J ends, which lost 9 bases and 4 bases, there was a span of 12 bases. The CDR3 DNA sequence: TGTGCCAGTGGGACCGCAGGAGAGACCCAGTACTTC. It translates to CASGTAGETQYF.

V is TRBV27 and J is TRBJ1-6; D gene uncertain. V was shortened by 3 bases and J by 4 bases, with 7 bases between the two germline ends. The CDR3 runs to 14 residues. Germline lookup yields CDR1 MNHEY and CDR2 SMNVEV (reference sequence). CDR3 loop: CASSLAGYNSPLHF. The CDR3 coding sequence is TGTGCCAGCAGTTTGGCTGGATATAATTCACCCCTCCACTTT.

The chain is built from TRBV18 and TRBJ1-1; no clear D. Trimming cost V 3 bases and J 5 bases, with 19 bases left between them. Germline values: CDR1 KGHSH, CDR2 LQKENI. This CDR3 spans 16 amino acids. CDR3 sequence (DNA): TGTGCCAGCTCACCCACACTCAGTTTGAGTAGGACTGAAGCTTTCTTT. This codes for CASSPTLSLSRTEAFF.

In its sample, this clone was seen a few times. The rearrangement links TRBV30 to TRBJ2-3; no clear D gene. The CDR3 is made up of 13 amino acids. The V gene's germline CDR1 is GTSNPN and CDR2 SVGIG (reference sequence). V shed 5 bases and J shed 4 bases, with 13 bases lying between them. The CDR3 region has the DNA TGTGCCTGGGACGGAGAATATGCAGATACGCAGTATTTT. Protein product: CAWDGEYADTQYF.